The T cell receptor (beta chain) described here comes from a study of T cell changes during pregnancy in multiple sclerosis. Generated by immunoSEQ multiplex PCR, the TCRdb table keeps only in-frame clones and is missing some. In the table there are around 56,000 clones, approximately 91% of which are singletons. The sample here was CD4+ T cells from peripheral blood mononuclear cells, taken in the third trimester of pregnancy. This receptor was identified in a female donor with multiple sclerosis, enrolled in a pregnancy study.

DNA for the CDR3: TGCGCCAGCAGCCAAGCTCTGGTGAGGGGGAAAGACACCATATATTTT. This translates into CASSQALVRGKDTIYF. The chain joins TRBV4-3 to TRBJ1-3; TRBD1 is a possible D gene (6 bases). V gave up 1 base and J gave up 8 bases, with 18 bases separating them. Germline V gene data show CDR1 as LGHNA and CDR2 as YSLEER. The CDR3 has 16 residues.